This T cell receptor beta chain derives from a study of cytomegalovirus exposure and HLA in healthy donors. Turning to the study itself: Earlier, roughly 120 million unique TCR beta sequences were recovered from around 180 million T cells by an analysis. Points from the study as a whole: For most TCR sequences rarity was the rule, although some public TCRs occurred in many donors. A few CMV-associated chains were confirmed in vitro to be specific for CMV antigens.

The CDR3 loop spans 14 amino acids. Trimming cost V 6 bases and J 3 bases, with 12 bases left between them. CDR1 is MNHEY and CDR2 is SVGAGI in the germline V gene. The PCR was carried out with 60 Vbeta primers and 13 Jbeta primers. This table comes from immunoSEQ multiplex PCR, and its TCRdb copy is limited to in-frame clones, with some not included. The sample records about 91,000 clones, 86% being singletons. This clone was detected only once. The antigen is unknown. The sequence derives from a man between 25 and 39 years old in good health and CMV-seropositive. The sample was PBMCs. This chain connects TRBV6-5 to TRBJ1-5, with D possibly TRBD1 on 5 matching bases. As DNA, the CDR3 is TGTGCCAGCAGGGACATGTCGGCCAATCAGCCCCAGCATTTT. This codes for CASRDMSANQPQHF.